Listed below are T cell receptor beta chains from one sample, sequenced in a study of T-cell memory formation after mild COVID-19. TCRdb itself ran the 5' RACE reads through MiXCR, one entry per CDR3 protein. The table has about 150,000 distinct CDR3 sequences, over 6% seen once. Sequencing input: PBMCs or a T cell subset sorted from them (not recorded which). The receptors derive from an adult woman who had mild COVID-19 (a few samples of this study predate the infection). Cell type and time point are not known. CDR3s include the opening cysteine and the closing phenylalanine or tryptophan. D genes are given only for firm matches. Clone size is shown for a subset of rows, as once, few, many or a class of expanded clone.

TRBV5-5	many	TRBJ2-5	TRBD1	TGTGCCAGCAGCTTGCGGTTGACAGGGATCCAAGAGACCCAGTACTTC	CASSLRLTGIQETQYF
TRBV23-1	.	TRBJ2-1	.	TGCGCCAGCAGTCCTCCCCGACAGGGAGGGGTTGAGCAGTTCTTC	CASSPPRQGGVEQFF
TRBV5-1	few	TRBJ1-3	.	TGCGCCAGCAGCTCGTACTCTGGAAACACCATATATTTT	CASSSYSGNTIYF
TRBV2	few	TRBJ2-7	.	TGTGCCAGCAGTGGTTGGTACCTCTACGAGCAGTACTTC	CASSGWYLYEQYF
TRBV10-3	.	TRBJ1-1	TRBD1	TGTGCCATCAGTGAGCCGACAGGGGCCCGGGACACTGAAGCTTTCTTT	CAISEPTGARDTEAFF
TRBV3-1	.	TRBJ2-7	.	TGTGCCAGCAGCCAAGGCGGGACCGACGGATCCCAGCAGTACTTC	CASSQGGTDGSQQYF
TRBV6-2/TRBV6-3	.	TRBJ2-2	TRBD1	TGTGCCAGCAGTTACTATCTGGCAGGGGGTGACACCGGGGAGCTGTTTTTT	CASSYYLAGGDTGELFF
TRBV5-1	few	TRBJ1-5	.	TGCGCCAGCAGCCTGGACAGTCCTAATCAGCCCCAGCATTTT	CASSLDSPNQPQHF
TRBV5-5	many	TRBJ2-7	TRBD1	TGTGCCAGCAGCTTACAGGGGGGCGGGTACGAGCAGTACTTC	CASSLQGGGYEQYF
TRBV4-2	many	TRBJ2-1	TRBD2	TGTGCCAGCAGCTCGGGCAGGGAGGGGACTACTCCCTCCTACAATGAGCAGTTCTTC	CASSSGREGTTPSYNEQFF
TRBV20-1	many	TRBJ2-2	.	TGCAGTGCTACTTTTGGAGCTATAACCGGGGAGCTGTTTTTT	CSATFGAITGELFF
TRBV9	few	TRBJ1-1	.	TGTGCCAGCAGCGTAGTCAAGGACACTGAAGCTTTCTTT	CASSVVKDTEAFF
TRBV9	many	TRBJ2-2	.	TGTGCCAGCAGCGCGGACAGAGCGAACACCGGGGAGCTGTTTTTT	CASSADRANTGELFF
TRBV2	.	TRBJ1-6	TRBD1	TGTGCCAGCACGAGAGACAGGGTAGCTTCACCCCTCCACTTT	CASTRDRVASPLHF
TRBV7-2	.	TRBJ2-3	.	TGTGCCAGCAGCTTTAGGAGCGGCCCCACAGATACGCAGTATTTT	CASSFRSGPTDTQYF
TRBV9	few	TRBJ2-3	.	TGTGCCAGCAGCCATCGGGCTAGGGGTGGCACAGATACGCAGTATTTT	CASSHRARGGTDTQYF
TRBV20-1	many	TRBJ1-1	.	TGCAGTGCTAGAGAAGGTCCCCTGGGTGAAGCTTTCTTT	CSAREGPLGEAFF
TRBV24-1	few	TRBJ2-1	.	TGTGCCACCAGTGATACAGGGTTAGGCAATGAGCAGTTCTTC	CATSDTGLGNEQFF
TRBV5-1	many	TRBJ1-1	.	TGCGCCAGCAGCTTGGGTCTTAGAGGGCCCGACACTGAAGCTTTCTTT	CASSLGLRGPDTEAFF
TRBV20-1	few	TRBJ2-1	TRBD2	TGCAGTGCGGGGACTAGCGGGATGGATGAGCAGTTCTTC	CSAGTSGMDEQFF
TRBV27	.	TRBJ2-4	.	TGTGCCAGCAGTCCTAAGGCTCTACTTGCCTACATTCAGTACTTC	CASSPKALLAYIQYF
TRBV4-3	many	TRBJ1-2	.	TGCGCCAGCAGCCGACTGGGGGATAACTATGGCTACACCTTC	CASSRLGDNYGYTF
TRBV3-1	many	TRBJ2-7	.	TGTGCCAGCAGCCAGGGATCGACAGGACCGTACTTC	CASSQGSTGPYF
TRBV7-2	many	TRBJ1-2	TRBD1	TGTGCCAGCAGCTCCCCGGACAGGGCAGGAGCTAACTATGGCTACACCTTC	CASSSPDRAGANYGYTF
TRBV5-4	few	TRBJ1-6	.	TGTGCCAGCAGCGCGGAAGAGGGGATAGCATCACCCCTCCACTTT	CASSAEEGIASPLHF
TRBV12-3/TRBV12-4	.	TRBJ1-1	.	TGTGCCAGCAGTTTAGTGTTGGGCCCCATGAACACTGAAGCTTTCTTT	CASSLVLGPMNTEAFF
TRBV13	.	TRBJ1-1	.	TGTGCCAGCACCCGGATCGCGGGGGGCGGCACTGAAGCTTTCTTT	CASTRIAGGGTEAFF
TRBV6-2/TRBV6-3	.	TRBJ1-5	.	TGTGCCAGCAGTTACTCTTGGGCGAAGAATCAGCCCCAGCATTTT	CASSYSWAKNQPQHF
TRBV5-1	few	TRBJ2-2	.	TGCGCCAGCAGCTTTGGCCCTGGGACCGGGGAGCTGTTTTTT	CASSFGPGTGELFF
TRBV12-3/TRBV12-4	few	TRBJ1-2	.	TGTGCCAGCAGTTTTTTGGCCGACCATGGCTACACCTTC	CASSFLADHGYTF
TRBV5-1	few	TRBJ2-1	.	TGCGCCAGCACCATAGGCAGGCCTAACAATGAGCAGTTCTTC	CASTIGRPNNEQFF
TRBV12-3/TRBV12-4	many	TRBJ2-5	TRBD2	TGTGCCAGCAGTTTCGGGGGGGCAGGAGAGACCCAGTACTTC	CASSFGGAGETQYF
TRBV15	many	TRBJ1-3	.	TGTGCCACCAGCAGACCTTACCCCTGGAACACCATATATTTT	CATSRPYPWNTIYF
TRBV5-1	.	TRBJ2-2	TRBD2	TGCGCCAGCAGTAGGACTAGCGGGACGGTCACCGGGGAGCTGTTTTTT	CASSRTSGTVTGELFF
TRBV9	.	TRBJ1-3	.	TGTGCCAGCAGCGTAGAAGCGGGAGCTTTAAAGAACACCATATATTTT	CASSVEAGALKNTIYF
TRBV18	many	TRBJ2-1	.	TGTGCCAGCTCGCACCTTGGGGGATCCTACAATGAGCAGTTCTTC	CASSHLGGSYNEQFF
TRBV7-9	.	TRBJ2-3	.	TGTGCCAGCAGCTTACGGACGCTGGCGACCACAGATACGCAGTATTTT	CASSLRTLATTDTQYF
TRBV12-3/TRBV12-4	many	TRBJ2-1	.	TGTGCCAGCAGTTTATACGGTGAGCAGTTCTTC	CASSLYGEQFF
TRBV7-2	many	TRBJ2-1	.	TGTGCCAGCAGCTTATTGGGTCCGACCGAGCGACACGGTGAGCAGTTCTTC	CASSLLGPTERHGEQFF
TRBV12-3/TRBV12-4	few	TRBJ2-7	.	TGTGCCAGCAGTTTGACAGTCTCCTACGAGCAGTACTTC	CASSLTVSYEQYF
TRBV7-2	.	TRBJ2-1	TRBD2	TGTGCCAGCATCTTATGGCTGCGGGAGTGGGACAATGAGCAGTTCTTC	CASILWLREWDNEQFF
TRBV7-2	few	TRBJ1-1	.	TGTGCCAGCAGCAATCAGGGTGGGAACACTGAAGCTTTCTTT	CASSNQGGNTEAFF
TRBV20-1	many	TRBJ2-2	TRBD2	TGCAGTGCGCGACTAGCGGGGGGGACGTCGAACACCGGGGAGCTGTTTTTT	CSARLAGGTSNTGELFF
TRBV24-1	few	TRBJ2-3	.	TGTGCCACCAGTGATCCCGCGAATCGTACGCAGTATTTT	CATSDPANRTQYF
TRBV5-4	few	TRBJ1-6	TRBD1	TGTGCCAGCAGCTTGGACAGGACAGGCCCCGGGAATTCACCCCTCCACTTT	CASSLDRTGPGNSPLHF
TRBV7-3	many	TRBJ2-7	TRBD1	TGTGCCAGCAGCTTGAGGGACAGCTACGAGCAGTACTTC	CASSLRDSYEQYF
TRBV11-2	few	TRBJ2-7	.	TGTGCCAGCAGCTCTTTCCCACCGGGACAGACTAGCTACGAGCAGTACTTC	CASSSFPPGQTSYEQYF
TRBV6-5	.	TRBJ2-1	.	TGTGCCACCTCGAACTGGCGCAACACCTACAATGAGCAGTTCTTC	CATSNWRNTYNEQFF
TRBV6-2/TRBV6-3	.	TRBJ2-7	.	TGTGCCAGCAGCCTGGGCTTCTACGAGCAGTACTTC	CASSLGFYEQYF
TRBV7-6	many	TRBJ2-1	.	TGTGCCAGCAGCTTAGCGCAGCTAGACTGGGCCCACAATGAGCAGTTCTTC	CASSLAQLDWAHNEQFF
TRBV7-9	few	TRBJ2-7	TRBD1	TGTGCCAGCAGCTCCGGAGGCACAGGGGGCTCATCCCCCGGGGGGAAGCAGTACTTC	CASSSGGTGGSSPGGKQYF
TRBV10-2	few	TRBJ2-1	.	TGCGCCAGCAGTGAGACCCCCAACAATGAGCAGTTCTTC	CASSETPNNEQFF
TRBV5-1	few	TRBJ2-2	TRBD1	TGCGCCAGCCGCGTTGACAGGGCGAACACCGGGGAGCTGTTTTTT	CASRVDRANTGELFF